The rows below give T cell receptor beta chains drawn from one sample of a study of T cells in localized non-small cell lung cancer. Assay used: immunoSEQ multiplex PCR; TCRdb lists only in-frame clones, some missing. The table lists around 1,700 clones, roughly 28% of them singletons, with 12% to 15% in the top ten. The sequencing used normal lung tissue next to the tumor, collected before any cancer treatment. These receptors all come from a woman aged 35 to 69 with stage I lung adenocarcinoma. Each CDR3 is given with its conserved first and last residue. D genes are given only for firm matches. Rows give clone size only sometimes, using once, few, many, or a class for an expanded clone.

abundance	v_gene	j_gene	d_gene	CDR3aa	CDR3nt
.	TRBV28	TRBJ2-1	TRBD2	CASSRLAGEIYNEQFF	TGTGCCAGCAGTCGACTAGCGGGAGAAATATACAATGAGCAGTTCTTC
few	TRBV6-8	TRBJ2-6	TRBD1	CASSDALTGGANVLTF	TGTGCCAGCAGTGATGCCCTGACAGGGGGGGCCAACGTCCTGACTTTC
few	TRBV6-8	TRBJ1-1	.	CASSPGGASPEAFF	TGTGCCAGCAGCCCGGGGGGAGCAAGCCCTGAAGCTTTCTTT
.	TRBV18	TRBJ1-2	TRBD1	CASSPDRSYGYTF	TGTGCCAGCTCACCGGACAGGAGTTATGGCTACACCTTC
few	TRBV28	TRBJ2-7	TRBD2	CASTLGGLATYEQYF	TGTGCCAGCACCCTAGGGGGACTAGCGACCTACGAGCAGTACTTC
.	TRBV29-1	TRBJ1-2	TRBD1	CSVGQGGYYGYTF	TGCAGCGTTGGCCAGGGGGGCTATTACGGCTACACCTTC
.	TRBV5-1	TRBJ2-2	.	CASSLDWGLNTGELFF	TGCGCCAGCAGCTTGGATTGGGGACTGAACACCGGGGAGCTGTTTTTT
.	TRBV29-1	TRBJ2-5	.	CSVEDRIQETQYF	TGCAGCGTGGAAGACAGAATCCAAGAGACCCAGTACTTC
medium-sized	TRBV11-3	TRBJ2-1	TRBD2	CASRRTSGGIYNEQFF	TGTGCCAGCAGGAGGACTAGCGGGGGGATATACAATGAGCAGTTCTTC
medium-sized	TRBV6-8	TRBJ2-2	.	CASSVMSTGELFF	TGTGCCAGCTCCGTCATGAGCACCGGGGAGCTGTTTTTT
.	TRBV30	TRBJ1-3	.	CAWSIRGSSGNTIYF	TGTGCCTGGAGTATACGGGGGAGCTCTGGAAACACCATATATTTT
few	TRBV6-8	TRBJ2-2	TRBD1	CASSRGPGELFF	TGTGCCAGCAGCAGGGGGCCCGGGGAGCTGTTTTTT
.	TRBV5-1	TRBJ1-4	.	CASRPGQPSINEKLFF	TGCGCCAGCAGACCGGGACAACCCTCCATTAATGAAAAACTGTTTTTT
medium-sized	TRBV11-3	TRBJ1-6	.	CASSSGQTSYNSPLHF	TGTGCCAGCAGCTCCGGCCAAACTAGTTATAATTCACCCCTCCACTTT
few	TRBV11-3	TRBJ2-2	.	CASSYSLGSGTGELFF	TGTGCCAGCAGTTATAGTCTGGGGTCAGGCACCGGGGAGCTGTTTTTT
.	TRBV14	TRBJ2-3	.	CASSLLRQFSSTDTQYF	TGTGCCAGCAGCCTCTTACGACAGTTCTCTAGCACAGATACGCAGTATTTT
.	TRBV30	TRBJ1-2	.	CACEAWSQNPGHFYGYTF	TGTGCCTGCGAGGCCTGGTCTCAGAACCCGGGACACTTCTATGGCTACACCTTC
few	TRBV11-3	TRBJ2-7	TRBD2	CASSPPAGGPHEQYF	TGTGCCAGCAGTCCGCCCGCGGGAGGGCCCCACGAGCAGTACTTC
.	TRBV19	TRBJ2-1	TRBD1	CASTPRQGMRNEQFF	TGTGCCAGTACCCCACGACAGGGAATGAGGAATGAGCAGTTCTTC
few	TRBV9	TRBJ2-3	.	CASSPLPQGGPDTQYF	TGTGCCAGCAGCCCCCTCCCACAGGGAGGTCCAGATACGCAGTATTTT
few	TRBV5-1	TRBJ2-7	.	CASSLAQGANHEQYF	TGCGCCAGCAGCTTGGCACAGGGCGCCAACCACGAGCAGTACTTC
.	TRBV6-8	TRBJ1-3	.	CASRPLSGNTIYF	TGTGCCAGCAGACCACTCTCTGGAAACACCATATATTTT
.	TRBV29-1	TRBJ2-4	TRBD2	CSVEDRGTSGTNLAKNIQYF	TGCAGCGTTGAAGATCGCGGGACTAGCGGGACCAACTTAGCCAAAAACATTCAGTACTTC
.	TRBV29-1	TRBJ1-1	.	CSVQGTPNHEAFF	TGCAGCGTTCAGGGGACACCCAACCATGAAGCTTTCTTT
few	TRBV9	TRBJ2-1	TRBD2	CASIRAGAFNEQFF	TGTGCCAGCATTAGGGCGGGAGCATTCAATGAGCAGTTCTTC
medium-sized	TRBV9	TRBJ1-2	.	CASSVGGDYGYTF	TGTGCCAGCAGCGTAGGAGGGGACTATGGCTACACCTTC
.	TRBV10-3	TRBJ2-5	.	CAISESTRQDQYF	TGTGCCATCAGTGAGTCGACTCGGCAAGACCAGTACTTC
few	TRBV19	TRBJ1-1	TRBD1	CASTTTGANVKAEAFF	TGTGCCAGTACCACGACAGGGGCGAATGTTAAGGCTGAAGCTTTCTTT
.	TRBV11-3	TRBJ2-1	.	CASSSAGRGYNEQFF	TGTGCCAGCAGCTCCGCTGGGCGGGGTTACAATGAGCAGTTCTTC
medium-sized	TRBV11-3	TRBJ2-3	.	CASSSEDLADTQYF	TGTGCCAGCAGCTCGGAGGACCTTGCGGATACGCAGTATTTT
medium-sized	TRBV11-3	TRBJ2-5	.	CASSGTRDRGEETQYF	TGTGCCAGCAGCGGCACGCGGGACAGAGGGGAAGAGACCCAGTACTTC
.	TRBV23-1	TRBJ2-7	.	CASSQSSEGRTYEQYF	TGCGCCAGCAGTCAATCTTCGGAAGGGCGAACCTACGAGCAGTACTTC
hyperexpanded	TRBV25-1	TRBJ1-1	.	CASSAYRRTEAFF	TGTGCCAGCAGTGCGTACAGGAGAACTGAAGCTTTCTTT
.	TRBV6-8	TRBJ1-6	.	CASSYRPDPNSPLHF	TGTGCCAGCAGTTACCGCCCGGATCCTAATTCACCCCTCCACTTT
few	TRBV30	TRBJ1-1	.	CAWSGQVNTEAFF	TGTGCCTGGAGTGGCCAGGTGAACACTGAAGCTTTCTTT
few	TRBV30	TRBJ1-3	TRBD1	CAWSWTGATGNTIYF	TGTGCCTGGTCGTGGACAGGGGCAACAGGAAACACCATATATTTT
medium-sized	TRBV11-3	TRBJ1-4	.	CASSLGALVGEKLFF	TGTGCCAGCAGCTTGGGAGCCTTGGTCGGAGAAAAACTGTTTTTT
few	TRBV2	TRBJ2-7	TRBD2	CASSVRPGGEYEQYF	TGTGCCAGCAGTGTCCGGCCGGGGGGAGAGTACGAGCAGTACTTC
few	TRBV2	TRBJ2-7	.	CASSAIGWGPSYEQYF	TGTGCCAGCAGCGCAATCGGGTGGGGACCCTCCTACGAGCAGTACTTC
.	TRBV29-1	TRBJ1-1	.	CSANRVGTEAFF	TGCAGCGCAAACAGGGTTGGCACTGAAGCTTTCTTT
large	TRBV6-8	TRBJ2-5	TRBD2	CASSYSLAGSETQYF	TGTGCCAGCAGTTACTCTCTAGCGGGGAGTGAGACCCAGTACTTC
.	TRBV25-1	TRBJ1-2	.	CASSVGRNNYGYTF	TGTGCCAGCAGTGTAGGACGGAATAACTATGGCTACACCTTC
medium-sized	TRBV9	TRBJ2-2	.	CASSARANTGELFF	TGTGCCAGCAGTGCCAGGGCGAACACCGGGGAGCTGTTTTTT
.	TRBV6-8	TRBJ1-5	.	CASSYSTMGNQPQHF	TGTGCCAGCAGTTACTCGACCATGGGCAATCAGCCCCAGCATTTT
.	TRBV29-1	TRBJ2-6	TRBD1	CSVPDRISSGANVLTF	TGCAGCGTCCCGGACAGGATCAGCTCTGGGGCCAACGTCCTGACTTTC
.	TRBV18	TRBJ2-3	.	CASSPRTVDTQYF	TGTGCCAGCTCACCTAGGACAGTGGATACGCAGTATTTT
.	TRBV2	TRBJ2-5	.	CASSTGRGQETQYF	TGTGCCAGCAGTACCGGACGGGGCCAAGAGACCCAGTACTTC
few	TRBV19	TRBJ2-2	.	CASSIGQGWDGELFF	TGTGCCAGTAGTATAGGCCAGGGCTGGGACGGGGAGCTGTTTTTT
.	TRBV18	TRBJ2-2	.	CASSSGQMNTGELFF	TGTGCCAGCTCATCAGGACAGATGAACACCGGGGAGCTGTTTTTT
.	TRBV18	TRBJ1-4	TRBD1	CASSPPGTGMGNEKLFF	TGTGCCAGCTCACCCCCCGGGACAGGGATGGGGAATGAAAAACTGTTTTTT
.	TRBV18	TRBJ1-2	TRBD1	CASSPNPGQPNRYGYTF	TGTGCCAGCTCACCTAATCCGGGACAGCCAAACCGCTATGGCTACACCTTC
.	TRBV10-2	TRBJ2-7	.	CASSYWALSSYEQYF	TGCGCCAGCAGTTACTGGGCCCTAAGCTCCTACGAGCAGTACTTC
few	TRBV11-1	TRBJ1-3	TRBD1	CASSQDPGQGVHGNTIYF	TGTGCCAGCAGCCAAGATCCCGGACAGGGAGTTCATGGAAACACCATATATTTT
.	TRBV14	TRBJ2-7	TRBD1	CASSPDRGRSEQYF	TGTGCCAGCAGCCCCGACAGGGGGCGGTCCGAGCAGTACTTC
few	TRBV11-3	TRBJ2-1	.	CASSYLQGSSYNEQFF	TGTGCCAGCAGCTACCTACAGGGAAGCTCCTACAATGAGCAGTTCTTC
.	TRBV6-8	TRBJ1-4	.	CASSYSAGGEEKLFF	TGTGCCAGCAGTTACTCTGCGGGGGGAGAGGAAAAACTGTTTTTT
.	TRBV15	TRBJ1-3	.	CASSQEGSSGNTIYF	TGTGCCAGCAGCCAAGAGGGGAGCTCTGGAAACACCATATATTTT
.	TRBV15	TRBJ1-5	TRBD1	CATSRVYGTGELSNQPQHF	TGTGCCACCAGCAGAGTTTATGGGACAGGGGAACTTAGCAATCAGCCCCAGCATTTT
medium-sized	TRBV11-3	TRBJ1-1	.	CASSFDGGLNTEAFF	TGTGCCAGCAGCTTTGATGGGGGGTTGAACACTGAAGCTTTCTTT